This record looks at one T cell receptor (beta chain) sequence and its context. The sample originates from a study of OX40 agonist ivuxolimab in advanced cancers. Assay: immunoSEQ multiplex PCR; the TCRdb copy retains only in-frame clones and omits some. In the table there are approximately 62,000 clones, roughly 92% of which are singletons. This clonotype originated in an adult with an advanced solid tumor such as melanoma, head and neck, liver or kidney cancer. Sequenced here: CD4+ or CD8+ T cells sorted from blood, sampled in a trial of the OX40 agonist ivuxolimab.

This CDR3 reads CASEMNTEAFF. CDR3 bases: TGTGCATCTGAAATGAACACTGAAGCTTTCTTT. The chain links TRBV6-5 to TRBJ1-1; D call uncertain. Germline V gene sequence: CDR1 MNHEY, CDR2 SVGAGI. The CDR3 sequence is 11 residues long.